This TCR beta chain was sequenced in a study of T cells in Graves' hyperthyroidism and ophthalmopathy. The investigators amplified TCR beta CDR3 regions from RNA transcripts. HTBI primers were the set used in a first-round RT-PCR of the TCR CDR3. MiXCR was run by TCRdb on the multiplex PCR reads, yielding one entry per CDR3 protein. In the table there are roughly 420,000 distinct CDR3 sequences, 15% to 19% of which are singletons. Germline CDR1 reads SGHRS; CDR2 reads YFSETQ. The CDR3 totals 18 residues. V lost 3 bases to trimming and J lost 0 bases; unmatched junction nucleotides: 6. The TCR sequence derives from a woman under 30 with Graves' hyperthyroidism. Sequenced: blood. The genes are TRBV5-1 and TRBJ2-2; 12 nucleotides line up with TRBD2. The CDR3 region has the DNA TGCGCCAGCAGCTCACCAAGACTAGCGGGGGCGAACACCGGGGAGCTGTTTTTT. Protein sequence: CASSSPRLAGANTGELFF.